What follows describes a single T cell receptor beta chain. This clone's antigen is unknown. Qualities for individual bases were not recorded, and no much larger clone is one base off. This sample is part of a study of T cells in Graves' hyperthyroidism and ophthalmopathy (dated by TCRdb to the late 2010s). Regarding the research as a whole: Peripheral blood was collected at initial diagnosis, before any treatment. According to the paper, TCR Vbeta CDR3 sequencing was carried out on over 130 peripheral blood samples, which came from fewer than 50 ophthalmopathy, approximately 78 hyperthyroidism and roughly 17 progressor patients. To identify distinguishing TCR V-J signatures, a discovery cohort of around 100 patients was used, comprising some 45 with Graves' ophthalmopathy and some 57 with stable Graves' hyperthyroidism. Following sampling, methimazole starting at 30 mg daily was given to hyperthyroidism patients, and high-dose intravenous methylprednisolone was given to ophthalmopathy patients. The 75 to 100 discovery patients were randomly split 7:3 into training and test sets. Thyroid tissue and blood T-cell repertoires from six Graves' hyperthyroidism patients were also compared in the study. An independent validation cohort of some 18 hyperthyroidism patients and 17 patients who later progressed to ophthalmopathy tested prospective prediction of ophthalmopathy. The study at large found these results: In validation, progression to ophthalmopathy was predicted by the model with approximately 67% sensitivity and roughly 76% specificity, a median of approximately 6.5 months before onset. No statistical method was used to fix the sample size in advance, and group allocation was not hidden from the investigators. In cross-validation, a model built on a 13 V-J signature told ophthalmopathy apart from stable hyperthyroidism with over 85% sensitivity and about 81% specificity, and in testing the same model reached 80%/75%. Most expanded thyroid clonotypes (frequency above 0.001) were also detected in blood, a finding suggesting that blood repertoires may reflect thyroid immune responses.

The TCR beta CDR3 regions were amplified from RNA transcripts. A first-round RT-PCR of the TCR CDR3 used the HTBI primer set with the Qiagen OneStep RT-PCR kit. The libraries were constructed in a second round of multiplex PCR and then size-selected and purified. Libraries were sequenced paired-end with 100 bp reads on an Illumina HiSeq2000. On the authors' methods: SOAPnuke was used to process the raw data, removing reads that contained adapters or uncalled bases, had a mean Phred below 15, or lacked an exact match to the constant primer or identifier. High-quality paired reads were merged with COPE v1.2.5, and unique nucleotide sequences were defined as clonotypes. Clonotypes were aligned to IMGT TRBV, TRBD and TRBJ reference segments using MiTCR v1.1. The analysis was restricted to V-J combinations with a frequency above 0.0001, which together covered 99.2% of the repertoires. The TCS score was defined as the ratio of F50 (clonal expansion) to E x V (chaos), calculated using BLOSUM62-based TCRdist between CDR3 peptides within each V-J. Welch's t-statistics and random forest reduced roughly 540 V-J features to roughly 13, which were used in a naive Bayes classifier (R e1071). TCRdb reworked the public reads: Q25 trimming with fastp, MiXCR clone assembly, productive beta chains retained. Merged by CDR3 protein, the rows form single entries marked with the most common genes and DNA. These V and J calls rely on TCRdb rather than the paper's analysis. In all, the sample holds fewer than 250,000 distinct CDR3 sequences, and roughly 22% of those were seen once. The ten biggest clones cover roughly a third of the sample.

The CDR3, cysteine through phenylalanine, is 14 amino acids long. Only the CDR3 DNA stays, 42 bases, in frame from base 1. CDR1 and CDR2, looked up from the germline V gene, are SGHTA and FQGNSA. V loses 5 bases at its end and J loses 4 bases; junction bases beyond the gene matches: 5. Ophthalmopathy patients had moderately to severely active disease, with a Clinical Activity Score of 3 or more, a NOSPECS grade of 4 or more, and a disease duration of less than 3 months. The study excluded patients with uncontrolled infections, other autoimmune diseases, pregnancy or lactation. Clinical symptoms, serum thyroxine and TRAb, thyroid ultrasound, and orbital computed tomography formed the basis for the diagnoses. Ficoll-Paque density gradient centrifugation was used to isolate PBMCs from around 10 ml of fresh peripheral blood. Trizol reagent was used to extract total RNA, and RNA quality was then checked on an Agilent 2100 Bioanalyzer.

Recombination linked TRBV7-2 to TRBJ2-1, with TRBD1 identical over 7 junction bases. Sequencing was performed on blood. This sequence was found in a middle-aged woman with Graves' ophthalmopathy. The nucleotide sequence reads TGTGCCAGCAGCGGGGACAGCTTGTACAATGAGCAGTTCTTC. Its product reads: CASSGDSLYNEQFF. With the rest looked up from the reference TRBV7-2 and TRBJ2-1 genes rather than sequenced, the full variable domain is GAGVSQSPSNKVTEKGKDVELRCDPISGHTALYWYRQSLGQGLEFLIYFQGNSAPDKSGLPSDRFSAERTGGSVSTLTIQRTQQEDSAVYLCASSGDSLYNEQFFGPGTRLTVL.